The present T cell receptor beta chain was sequenced within a study of human T cells and chemical hapten exposure. Notes on the study in general: Following DPC sensitization, TCRs present above 1 in 1000 frequency showed no change.

Unique molecular identifiers were attached to individual cDNA molecules during library preparation. TCRdb ran MiXCR on the RACE reads and lists one entry per CDR3 protein. The sample holds tens of thousands of distinct CDR3 sequences, about 5.5% seen once. Regarding time point: healthy volunteer bleed at 6 weeks. It was unfractionated whole blood from which total RNA was extracted. Germline CDR1 reads KGHSH; CDR2 reads LQKENI. This CDR3 comprises 16 residues. This clonotype came up a few times. Its target is not known. At one end the junction does not follow the germline gene, possibly because of a read error.

The receptor was isolated from a human donor in good health. Some clones in this sample may be carry-over from other donors' samples. The chain uses TRBV18 and TRBJ1-1; D is uncertain. The specimen was whole blood. CDR3 sequence: CASSPPGVNSDTEAFF. For the CDR3, the DNA is TGTGCCAGCTCGCCACCTGGGGTCAATTCCGACACTGAAGCTTTCTTT.